This T cell receptor (beta chain) was recovered during a study of blood T cell repertoires in COVID-19. Study information: The United States, Italy and Spain were the sources of the acute and convalescent COVID-19 samples.

Source study methods: Reference gene primers were amplified, and this amplification served to estimate nucleated cell counts. Using immunoSEQ multiplex PCR, the repertoire was profiled, and TCRdb retains in-frame clones only, with some absent. V, J and clone size reflect that table, while D and trimming were determined from the DNA. The sample records approximately 220,000 clones, about 85% being singletons. The CDR3 is 15 amino acids. Germline V CDR1 and CDR2: MNHEY, SMNVEV (reference sequence). Losses at the gene ends were 0 bases for V and 3 bases for J; bases not matched to a gene: 2. The chain joins TRBV27 to TRBJ2-1, with TRBD2 identical over 7 bases. Sequencing was performed on peripheral blood. This TCR was sampled from a man in his forties or fifties who had recovered from COVID-19. CDR3 nucleotides: TGTGCCAGCAGTTTATCGACTAGCTTCTACAATGAGCAGTTCTTC. Protein product: CASSLSTSFYNEQFF.